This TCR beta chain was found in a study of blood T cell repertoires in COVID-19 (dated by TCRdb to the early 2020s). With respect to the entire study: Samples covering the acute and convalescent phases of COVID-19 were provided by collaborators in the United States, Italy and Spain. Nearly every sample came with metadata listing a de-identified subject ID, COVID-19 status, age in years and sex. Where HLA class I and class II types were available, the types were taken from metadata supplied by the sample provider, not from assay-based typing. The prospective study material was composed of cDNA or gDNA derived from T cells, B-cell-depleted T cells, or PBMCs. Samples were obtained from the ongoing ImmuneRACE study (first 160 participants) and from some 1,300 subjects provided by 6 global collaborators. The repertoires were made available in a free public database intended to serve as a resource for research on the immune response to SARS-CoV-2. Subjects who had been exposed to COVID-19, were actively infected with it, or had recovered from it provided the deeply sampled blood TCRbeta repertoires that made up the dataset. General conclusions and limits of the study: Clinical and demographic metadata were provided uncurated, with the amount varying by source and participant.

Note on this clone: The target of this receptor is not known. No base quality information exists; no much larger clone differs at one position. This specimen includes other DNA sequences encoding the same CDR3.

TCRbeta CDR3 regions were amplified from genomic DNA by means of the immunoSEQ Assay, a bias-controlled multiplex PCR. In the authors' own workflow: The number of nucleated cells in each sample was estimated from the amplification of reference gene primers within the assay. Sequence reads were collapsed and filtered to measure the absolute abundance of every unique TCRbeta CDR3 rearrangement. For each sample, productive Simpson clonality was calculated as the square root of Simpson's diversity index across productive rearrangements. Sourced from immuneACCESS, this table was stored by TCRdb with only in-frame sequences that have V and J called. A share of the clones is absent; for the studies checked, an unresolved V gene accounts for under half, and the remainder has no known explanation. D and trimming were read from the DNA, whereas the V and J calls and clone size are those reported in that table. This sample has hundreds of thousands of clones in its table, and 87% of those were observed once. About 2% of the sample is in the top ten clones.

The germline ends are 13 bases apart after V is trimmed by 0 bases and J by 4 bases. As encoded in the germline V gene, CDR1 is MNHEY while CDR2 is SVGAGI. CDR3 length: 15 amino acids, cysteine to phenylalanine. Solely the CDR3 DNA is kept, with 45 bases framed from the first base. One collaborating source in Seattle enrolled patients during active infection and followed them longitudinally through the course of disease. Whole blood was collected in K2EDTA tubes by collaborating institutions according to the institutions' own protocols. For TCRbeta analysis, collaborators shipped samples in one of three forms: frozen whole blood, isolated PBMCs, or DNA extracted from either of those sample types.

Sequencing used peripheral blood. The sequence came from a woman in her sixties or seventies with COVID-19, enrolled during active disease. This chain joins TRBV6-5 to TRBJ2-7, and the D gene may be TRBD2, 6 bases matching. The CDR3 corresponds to CASSYSGTGTYEQYF. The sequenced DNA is TGTGCCAGCAGTTACTCAGGGACTGGAACTTACGAGCAGTACTTC.